The text below deals with one T cell receptor (beta chain). Antigen specificity is unknown. The treatment here: some 20 received Ad26.COV2.S at low or high dose, single or two shots; five or six received placebo; per-sample allocation not given. Sample collection was performed on day 63 after the first vaccine or placebo injection. Repertoires were generated with immunoSEQ multiplex PCR, while TCRdb's copy carries only in-frame clones and drops some. The repertoire holds some 350,000 clones, with around 83% as singletons. The sample is drawn from a study of Ad26.COV2.S vaccination and SARS-CoV-2 variants. Study overall: Within the COV1001 Ad26.COV2.S trial arm, the donor was enrolled. The authors gave Ad26.COV2.S intramuscularly, either once or twice 56 days apart.

General study points: The analyses of TCR breadth and depth may have understated the size of total T cell responses.

This CDR3 spans 13 amino acids. V trimming: 8 bases; J trimming: 4 bases; junction bases outside the gene matches: 7. J is TRBJ1-1 and V is TRBV12-3 or TRBV12-4, with 7 nucleotides matching TRBD1. The material sequenced was peripheral blood, taken in a trial of Ad26.COV2.S vaccine versus placebo. This sequence originates from a person aged 18 to 65 who received the Ad26.COV2.S COVID-19 vaccine or a placebo. CDR3: CASRQGGLTEAFF. DNA for the CDR3: TGTGCCAGCCGTCAGGGGGGTCTCACTGAAGCTTTCTTT.